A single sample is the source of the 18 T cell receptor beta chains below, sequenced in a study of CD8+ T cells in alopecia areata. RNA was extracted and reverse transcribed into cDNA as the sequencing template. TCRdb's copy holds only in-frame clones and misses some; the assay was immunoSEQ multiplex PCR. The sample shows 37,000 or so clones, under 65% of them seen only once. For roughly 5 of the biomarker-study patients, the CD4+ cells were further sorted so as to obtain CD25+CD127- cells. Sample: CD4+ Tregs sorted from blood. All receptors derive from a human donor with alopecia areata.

The CDR3 here is CASSWTAYEQYF. The CDR3 nucleotides read TGTGCCAGCAGCTGGACAGCCTACGAGCAGTACTTC. The chain uses TRBV7-9 and TRBJ2-7, with a weak D call TRBD1 (6 bases). CDR3 length equals 12 residues. With 4 bases removed from V and 2 bases from J, the gap between germline ends came to 6 bases. Germline V gene sequence: CDR1 SEHNR, CDR2 FQNEAQ (reference sequence).

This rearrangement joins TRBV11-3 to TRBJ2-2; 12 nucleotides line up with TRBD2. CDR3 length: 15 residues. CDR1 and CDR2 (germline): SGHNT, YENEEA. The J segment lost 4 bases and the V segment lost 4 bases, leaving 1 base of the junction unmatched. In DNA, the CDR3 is TGTGCCAGCAGCTCTAGCGGGGGGGCCACCGGGGAGCTGTTTTTT. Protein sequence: CASSSSGGATGELFF. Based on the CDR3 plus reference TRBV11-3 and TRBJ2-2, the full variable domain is EAGVVQSPRYKIIEKKQPVAFWCNPISGHNTLYWYLQNLGQGPELLIRYENEEAVDDSQLPKDRFSAERLKGVDSTLKIQPAELGDSAVYLCASSSSGGATGELFFGEGSRLTVL.

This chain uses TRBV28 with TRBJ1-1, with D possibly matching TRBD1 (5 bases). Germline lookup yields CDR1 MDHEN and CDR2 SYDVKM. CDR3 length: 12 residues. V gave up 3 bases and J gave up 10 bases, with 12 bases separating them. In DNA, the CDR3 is TGTGCCAGCAGTTTCCATAAGGGACCAGCTTTCTTT. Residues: CASSFHKGPAFF.

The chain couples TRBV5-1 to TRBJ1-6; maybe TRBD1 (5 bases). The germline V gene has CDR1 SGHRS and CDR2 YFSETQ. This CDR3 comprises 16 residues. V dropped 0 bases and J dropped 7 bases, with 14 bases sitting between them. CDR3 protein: CASSLAPGGGNSPLHF. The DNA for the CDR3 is TGCGCCAGCAGCTTGGCCCCCGGGGGAGGCAATTCACCCCTCCACTTT. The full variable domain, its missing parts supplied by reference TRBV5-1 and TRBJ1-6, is KAGVTQTPRYLIKTRGQQVTLSCSPISGHRSVSWYQQTPGQGLQFLFEYFSETQRNKGNFPGRFSGRQFSNSRSEMNVSTLELGDSALYLCASSLAPGGGNSPLHFGNGTRLTVT.

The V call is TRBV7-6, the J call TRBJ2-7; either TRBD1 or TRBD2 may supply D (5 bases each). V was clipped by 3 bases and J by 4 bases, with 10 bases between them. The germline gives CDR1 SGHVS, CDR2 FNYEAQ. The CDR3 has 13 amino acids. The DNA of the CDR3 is TGTGCCAGCAGCTTGGGTGGGGGTTACGAGCAGTACTTC. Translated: CASSLGGGYEQYF.

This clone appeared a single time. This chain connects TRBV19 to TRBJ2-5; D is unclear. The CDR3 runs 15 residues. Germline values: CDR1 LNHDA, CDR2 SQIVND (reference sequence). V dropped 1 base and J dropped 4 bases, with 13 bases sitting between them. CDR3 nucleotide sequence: TGTGCCAGTAGTATAGTTGCCCACCGCGGAGAGACCCAGTACTTC. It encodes CASSIVAHRGETQYF.

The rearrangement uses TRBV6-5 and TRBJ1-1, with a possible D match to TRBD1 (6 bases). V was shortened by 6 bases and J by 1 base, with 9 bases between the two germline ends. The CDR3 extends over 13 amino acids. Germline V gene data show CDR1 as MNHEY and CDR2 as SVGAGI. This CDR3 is CASSPGQNTEAFF. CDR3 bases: TGTGCCAGCAGCCCGGGACAGAACACTGAAGCTTTCTTT.

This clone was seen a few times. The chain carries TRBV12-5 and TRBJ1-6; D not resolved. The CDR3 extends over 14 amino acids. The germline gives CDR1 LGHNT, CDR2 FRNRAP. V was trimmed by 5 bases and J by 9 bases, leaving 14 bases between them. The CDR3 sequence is CASGLSIRSSPLHF. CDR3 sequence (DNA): TGTGCTAGTGGTCTCTCGATACGCTCTTCACCCCTCCACTTT.

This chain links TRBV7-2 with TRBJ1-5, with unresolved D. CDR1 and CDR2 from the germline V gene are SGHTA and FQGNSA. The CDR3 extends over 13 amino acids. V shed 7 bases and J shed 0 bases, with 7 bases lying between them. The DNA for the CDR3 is TGTGCCAGCACCTTGGGTAGCAATCAGCCCCAGCATTTT. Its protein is CASTLGSNQPQHF.

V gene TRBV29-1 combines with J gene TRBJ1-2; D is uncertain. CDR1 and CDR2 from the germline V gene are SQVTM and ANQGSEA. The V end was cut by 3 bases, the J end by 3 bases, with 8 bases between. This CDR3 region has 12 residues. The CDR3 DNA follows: TGCAGCGTTGAGGAGGATGACTATGGCTACACCTTC. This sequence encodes CSVEEDDYGYTF. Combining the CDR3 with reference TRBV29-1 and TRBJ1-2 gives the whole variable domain SAVISQKPSRDICQRGTSLTIQCQVDSQVTMMFWYRQQPGQSLTLIATANQGSEATYESGFVIDKFPISRPNLTFSTLTVSNMSPEDSSIYLCSVEEDDYGYTFGSGTRLTVV.

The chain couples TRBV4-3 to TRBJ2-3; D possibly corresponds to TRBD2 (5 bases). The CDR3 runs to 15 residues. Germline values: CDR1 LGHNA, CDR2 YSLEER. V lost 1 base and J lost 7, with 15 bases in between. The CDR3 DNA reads TGCGCCAGCAGCCAAGTCCGGGTGCGGGTAAATACGCAGTATTTT. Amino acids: CASSQVRVRVNTQYF.

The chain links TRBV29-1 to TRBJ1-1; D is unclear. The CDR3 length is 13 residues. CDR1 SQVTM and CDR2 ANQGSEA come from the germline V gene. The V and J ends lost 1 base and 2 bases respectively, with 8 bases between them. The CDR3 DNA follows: TGCAGCGTTGAAGTTACTACAAACACTGAAGCTTTCTTT. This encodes CSVEVTTNTEAFF.

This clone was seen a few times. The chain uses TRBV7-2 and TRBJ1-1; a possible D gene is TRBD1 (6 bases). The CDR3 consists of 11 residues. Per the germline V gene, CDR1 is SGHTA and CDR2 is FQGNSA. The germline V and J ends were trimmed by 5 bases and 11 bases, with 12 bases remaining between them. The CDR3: CASSPQGRAFF. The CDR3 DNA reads TGTGCCAGCAGCCCGCAGGGGCGGGCTTTCTTT.

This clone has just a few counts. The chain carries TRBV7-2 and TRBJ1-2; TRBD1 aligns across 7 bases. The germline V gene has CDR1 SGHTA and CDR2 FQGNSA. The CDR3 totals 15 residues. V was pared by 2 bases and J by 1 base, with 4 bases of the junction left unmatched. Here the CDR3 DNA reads TGTGCCAGCAGCTTATCGGCAGGGGGTAACTATGGCTACACCTTC. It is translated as CASSLSAGGNYGYTF.

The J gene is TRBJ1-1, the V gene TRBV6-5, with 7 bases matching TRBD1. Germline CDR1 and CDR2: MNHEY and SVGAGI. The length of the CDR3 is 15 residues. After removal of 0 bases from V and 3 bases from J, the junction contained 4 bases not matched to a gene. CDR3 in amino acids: CASSYSARGDTEAFF. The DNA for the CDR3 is TGTGCCAGCAGTTACTCTGCCAGGGGGGACACTGAAGCTTTCTTT.

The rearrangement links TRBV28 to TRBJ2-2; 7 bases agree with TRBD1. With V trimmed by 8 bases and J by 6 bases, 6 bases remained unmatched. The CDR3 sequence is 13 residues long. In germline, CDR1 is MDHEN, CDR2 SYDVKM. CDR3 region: CASSGGAAGELFF. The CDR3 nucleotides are TGTGCCAGCTCAGGGGGAGCCGCCGGGGAGCTGTTTTTT. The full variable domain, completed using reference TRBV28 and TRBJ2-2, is DVKVTQSSRYLVKRTGEKVFLECVQDMDHENMFWYRQDPGLGLRLIYFSYDVKMKEKGDIPEGYSVSREKKERFSLILESASTNQTSMYLCASSGGAAGELFFGEGSRLTVL.

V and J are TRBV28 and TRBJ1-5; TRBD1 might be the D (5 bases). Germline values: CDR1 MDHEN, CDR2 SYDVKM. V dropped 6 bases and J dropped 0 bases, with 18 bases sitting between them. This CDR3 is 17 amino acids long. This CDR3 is CASSRMKQGNSNQPQHF. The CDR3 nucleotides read TGTGCCAGCAGCCGGATGAAGCAGGGCAATAGCAATCAGCCCCAGCATTTT. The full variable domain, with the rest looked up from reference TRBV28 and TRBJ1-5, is DVKVTQSSRYLVKRTGEKVFLECVQDMDHENMFWYRQDPGLGLRLIYFSYDVKMKEKGDIPEGYSVSREKKERFSLILESASTNQTSMYLCASSRMKQGNSNQPQHFGDGTRLSIL.

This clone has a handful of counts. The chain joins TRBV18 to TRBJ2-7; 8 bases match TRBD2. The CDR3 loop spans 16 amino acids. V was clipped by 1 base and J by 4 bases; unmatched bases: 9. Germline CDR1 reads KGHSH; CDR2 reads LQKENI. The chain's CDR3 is CASSPLGLGEGYEQYF. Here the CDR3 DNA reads TGTGCCAGCTCACCACTGGGACTAGGGGAAGGTTACGAGCAGTACTTC.